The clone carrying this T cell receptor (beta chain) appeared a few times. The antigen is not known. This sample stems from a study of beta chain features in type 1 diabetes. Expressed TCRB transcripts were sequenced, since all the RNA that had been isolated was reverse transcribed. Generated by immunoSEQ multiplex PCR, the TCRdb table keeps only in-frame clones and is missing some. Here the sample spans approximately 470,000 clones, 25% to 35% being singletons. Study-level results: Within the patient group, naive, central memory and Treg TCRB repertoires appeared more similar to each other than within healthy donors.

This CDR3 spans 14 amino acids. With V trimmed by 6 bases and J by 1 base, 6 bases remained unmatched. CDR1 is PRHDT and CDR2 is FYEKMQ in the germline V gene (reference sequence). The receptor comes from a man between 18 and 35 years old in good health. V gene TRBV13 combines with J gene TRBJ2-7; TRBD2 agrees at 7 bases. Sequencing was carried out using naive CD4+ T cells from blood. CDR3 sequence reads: CASRRSGKSYEQYF. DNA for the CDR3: TGTGCCAGCAGACGGAGCGGGAAGTCCTACGAGCAGTACTTC.